The following is a T cell receptor beta chain sequence with its context. As yet, its antigen is unknown. MiXCR, run by TCRdb on the 5' RACE reads, gives a single entry per CDR3 protein. This sample has approximately 430,000 distinct CDR3 sequences; more than 20% occur once, and the top ten carry about an eighth. The data belong to a study of T-cell memory formation after mild COVID-19. Study outcomes and limitations: CD4/CD8 balance held among clones contracting day 15 to 85, and later expanders leaned CD4+. Most CD4+ clones that shrank were in CM and EM, while CD8+ ones turned up in EMRA. Within pre-infection memory, some responding clones were found, suggesting cross-reactive memory joined.

The germline V gene encodes CDR1 SGHRS and CDR2 YFSETQ. V shed 3 bases and J shed 5 bases, with 24 bases lying between them. This CDR3 comprises 17 residues. The chain recombines TRBV5-1 with TRBJ2-7, with D perhaps assigned TRBD1 or TRBD2 (5 bases each). This sequence was found in an adult woman who had mild COVID-19 (a few samples of this study predate the infection). Cell type and time point are not known. Sequences were obtained from PBMCs or a T cell subset sorted from them (not recorded which). Here the CDR3 reads CASSSAMLGDWFNEQYF. The CDR3 DNA is TGCGCCAGCAGCTCAGCCATGTTGGGGGATTGGTTTAACGAGCAGTACTTC.